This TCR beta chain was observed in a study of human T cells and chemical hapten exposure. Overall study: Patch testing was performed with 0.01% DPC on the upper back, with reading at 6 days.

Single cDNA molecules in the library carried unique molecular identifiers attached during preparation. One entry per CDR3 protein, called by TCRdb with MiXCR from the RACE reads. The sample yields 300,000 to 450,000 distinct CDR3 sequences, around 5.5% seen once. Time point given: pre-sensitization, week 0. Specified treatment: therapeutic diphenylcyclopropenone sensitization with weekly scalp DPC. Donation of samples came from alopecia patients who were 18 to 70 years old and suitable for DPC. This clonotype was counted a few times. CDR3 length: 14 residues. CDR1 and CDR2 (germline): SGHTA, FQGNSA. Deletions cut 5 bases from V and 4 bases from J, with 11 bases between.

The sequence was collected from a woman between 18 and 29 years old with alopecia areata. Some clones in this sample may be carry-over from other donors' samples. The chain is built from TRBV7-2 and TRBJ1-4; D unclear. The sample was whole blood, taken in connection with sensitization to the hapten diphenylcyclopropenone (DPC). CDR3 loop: CASSLTKVNEKLFF. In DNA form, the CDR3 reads TGTGCCAGCAGCCTGACAAAGGTTAATGAAAAACTGTTTTTT.